The next 25 T cell receptor beta chains were all read from a single sample in a study of shared clonotypes between healthy human individuals. Data came from immunoSEQ multiplex PCR; TCRdb stores just in-frame clones and leaves some out. This table has millions of clones, approximately 94% appearing once. Material for sequencing was naive CD4+ T cells sorted from blood. Described subset: CD45RA+ positively selected. These receptors were collected from a young man in good health.

The chain joins TRBV7-2 to TRBJ1-2; tentatively, D is TRBD1 (5 bases). With 5 bases removed from V and 6 bases from J, the gap between germline ends came to 7 bases. This CDR3 has 11 amino acids. The V gene's germline CDR1 is SGHTA and CDR2 FQGNSA. The CDR3 reads CASSRTNGYTF. As DNA, the CDR3 is TGTGCCAGCAGCCGGACAAATGGCTACACCTTC.

J is TRBJ1-2 and V is TRBV28; 7 positions match TRBD1. Per the germline V gene, CDR1 is MDHEN and CDR2 is SYDVKM. With V trimmed by 10 bases and J by 2 bases, 7 bases remained unmatched. This CDR3 region has 13 residues. CDR3 DNA: TGTGCCAACCTGGACAGGAAAAACTATGGCTACACCTTC. This codes for CANLDRKNYGYTF.

The V and J genes are TRBV6-5 and TRBJ1-2, with no clear D. Germline assignment: CDR1 MNHEY and CDR2 SVGAGI. The V gene lost 7 bases and the J gene lost 1 base, with 10 bases spanning the gap. CDR3 length: 13 residues. The CDR3 region is CASTPDFNYGYTF. The CDR3 nucleotides read TGTGCCAGCACCCCGGACTTTAACTATGGCTACACCTTC.

The chain is built from TRBV28 and TRBJ1-4; D not certain. Trimming removed 8 bases at V and 5 bases at J, with 15 bases between. This CDR3 contains 14 residues. Germline CDR1 is MDHEN and CDR2 is SYDVKM. CDR3: CASASGPNNEKLFF. CDR3 sequence (DNA): TGTGCCAGCGCCTCCGGGCCTAACAATGAAAAACTGTTTTTT. Full variable domain (rest looked up from reference TRBV28 and TRBJ1-4): DVKVTQSSRYLVKRTGEKVFLECVQDMDHENMFWYRQDPGLGLRLIYFSYDVKMKEKGDIPEGYSVSREKKERFSLILESASTNQTSMYLCASASGPNNEKLFFGSGTQLSVL.

The rearrangement joins TRBV5-1 to TRBJ1-1; tentative D call: TRBD1 (5 bases). The V end lost 3 bases, the J end lost 1 base, and 7 bases lay between the germline ends. Germline V gives CDR1 SGHRS, CDR2 YFSETQ. The CDR3 length is 13 residues. The CDR3 coding sequence is TGCGCCAGCAGCTGGACACAGAACACTGAAGCTTTCTTT. It yields the protein CASSWTQNTEAFF. Looking up the rest from reference TRBV5-1 and TRBJ1-1 gives the full variable domain: KAGVTQTPRYLIKTRGQQVTLSCSPISGHRSVSWYQQTPGQGLQFLFEYFSETQRNKGNFPGRFSGRQFSNSRSEMNVSTLELGDSALYLCASSWTQNTEAFFGQGTRLTVV.

The genes are TRBV7-8 and TRBJ2-5, with a weak D call TRBD2 (5 bases). CDR3 size: 17 residues. Trimming stripped 2 bases from V and 4 bases from J, with 20 bases between. In germline, CDR1 is SGHVS, CDR2 FQNEAQ. CDR3: CASSLRQRRLDRETQYF. CDR3 bases: TGTGCCAGCAGCTTACGACAAAGGAGGCTCGACCGAGAGACCCAGTACTTC.

The V call is TRBV10-3, the J call TRBJ2-1; the D gene could be TRBD1 or TRBD2 (5 bases each). This CDR3 is built from 17 residues. V lost 0 bases, J lost 3 bases, and 15 bases lay in between. Germline CDR1 is ENHRY and CDR2 is SYGVKD. This CDR3 is CAISESGPPTLYNEQFF. The CDR3 DNA follows: TGTGCCATCAGTGAGTCGGGACCCCCGACCCTCTACAATGAGCAGTTCTTC.

This chain joins TRBV10-1 and TRBJ2-1, with D unclear. Per the germline V gene, CDR1 is WNHNN and CDR2 is SYGVQD (reference sequence). V shed 0 bases and J shed 5 bases, with 11 bases lying between them. The CDR3 sequence is 15 residues long. The CDR3 sequence: CASSESSGGNNEQFF. DNA of the CDR3: TGCGCCAGCAGTGAGTCGAGTGGCGGAAACAATGAGCAGTTCTTC.

This clone showed up just once. The rearrangement uses TRBV19 and TRBJ2-7; D is unclear. The CDR3 spans 13 residues. Germline V gives CDR1 LNHDA, CDR2 SQIVND (reference sequence). V lost 6 bases and J 2 bases, leaving 11 bases between the germline ends. CDR3 sequence: CASSSTKTYEQYF. CDR3 DNA sequence: TGTGCCAGTAGCTCGACAAAAACCTACGAGCAGTACTTC.

This clone has only one observation. The CDR3 reads CAPGGGDLRTGELFF. DNA for the CDR3: TGTGCCCCTGGGGGAGGGGATCTTCGCACCGGGGAGCTGTTTTTT. The chain has TRBV7-9 and TRBJ2-2; 7 positions match TRBD2. J lost 4 bases, V lost 11 bases, and 13 bases had no gene match. Germline values: CDR1 SEHNR, CDR2 FQNEAQ (reference sequence). The CDR3 runs 15 residues.

A remark on this clone: Other DNA sequences in the same sample also yield this CDR3. The chain carries TRBV19 and TRBJ2-2; possible D gene TRBD1, 6 bases. The CDR3 runs 13 residues. Trimming stripped 6 bases from V and 4 bases from J, with 9 bases between. The V gene's germline CDR1 is LNHDA and CDR2 SQIVND (reference sequence). CDR3: CASSVQGTGELFF. CDR3 DNA: TGTGCCAGTAGCGTACAGGGCACCGGGGAGCTGTTTTTT.

The rearrangement joins TRBV2 to TRBJ2-5; a possible D gene is TRBD2 (6 bases). CDR3 length: 16 amino acids. Between the trimmed V and J ends, which lost 6 bases and 5 bases, there was a span of 22 bases. CDR1 and CDR2 from the germline V gene are SNHLY and FYNNEI. The CDR3: CASSALPSALGETQYF. CDR3 sequence (DNA): TGTGCCAGCAGCGCGCTCCCTAGCGCCTTGGGGGAGACCCAGTACTTC. Complete variable domain (other parts from reference TRBV2 and TRBJ2-5): EPEVTQTPSHQVTQMGQEVILRCVPISNHLYFYWYRQILGQKVEFLVSFYNNEISEKSEIFDDQFSVERPDGSNFTLKIRSTKLEDSAMYFCASSALPSALGETQYFGPGTRLLVL.

V is TRBV19 and J is TRBJ1-4; TRBD1 might be the D (5 bases). CDR1 is LNHDA and CDR2 is SQIVND in the germline V gene (reference sequence). The CDR3 extends over 16 amino acids. Trimming pared 3 bases from V and 0 bases from J, leaving 11 bases between. CDR3 residues: CASSMGQPATNEKLFF. DNA of the CDR3: TGTGCCAGTAGTATGGGGCAGCCCGCAACTAATGAAAAACTGTTTTTT. Based on the CDR3 plus reference TRBV19 and TRBJ1-4, the full variable domain is DGGITQSPKYLFRKEGQNVTLSCEQNLNHDAMYWYRQDPGQGLRLIYYSQIVNDFQKGDIAEGYSVSREKKESFPLTVTSAQKNPTAFYLCASSMGQPATNEKLFFGSGTQLSVL.

The chain has TRBV2 and TRBJ1-4; TRBD1 matches at 7 bases. J gave up 4 bases and V 4 bases, and 6 bases lay outside the gene matches. Germline lookup yields CDR1 SNHLY and CDR2 FYNNEI. The CDR3 is made up of 15 amino acids. The DNA of the CDR3 is TGTGCCAGCAGTGGTGACAGGGCCTTTAATGAAAAACTGTTTTTT. It specifies CASSGDRAFNEKLFF.

The rearrangement links TRBV7-6 to TRBJ2-1; D gene unclear. The germline V gene encodes CDR1 SGHVS and CDR2 FNYEAQ. Trimming left V 2 bases short and J 3 bases short, with 5 bases between. This CDR3 contains 13 residues. Here the CDR3 DNA reads TGTGCCAGCAGCTTACTGGGCTACAATGAGCAGTTCTTC. Its translation is CASSLLGYNEQFF.

V usage is TRBV19 and J usage is TRBJ2-3; 10 nucleotides match TRBD2. The trim removed 3 bases at V and 7 bases at J, leaving 13 bases unmatched. Germline CDR1 LNHDA, CDR2 SQIVND (reference sequence). The CDR3 has 17 amino acids. CDR3 loop: CASSIGTSGVLSYTQYF. For the CDR3, the DNA is TGTGCCAGTAGTATCGGAACTAGCGGGGTTCTAAGTTATACGCAGTATTTT.

About this clone itself: The sample holds other DNA sequences that translate to the same CDR3. V usage is TRBV19 and J usage is TRBJ1-4; D might be TRBD1 (5 bases). Trimming removed 2 bases from V and 4 bases from J, with 8 bases in between. The CDR3 covers 14 residues. Germline loops: CDR1 LNHDA, CDR2 SQIVND (reference sequence). CDR3 region: CASSIQGSNEKLFF. CDR3 in DNA: TGTGCCAGTAGTATACAGGGTAGTAATGAAAAACTGTTTTTT.

This sequence joins TRBV9 and TRBJ2-7, with a weak D call TRBD1 (6 bases). In germline, CDR1 is SGDLS, CDR2 YYNGEE. The CDR3 is made up of 15 amino acids. The V end was cut by 0 bases, the J end by 4 bases, with 14 bases between. In DNA, the CDR3 is TGTGCCAGCAGCGTAGCTACAGGGTCCCCTTACGAGCAGTACTTC. Translation: CASSVATGSPYEQYF.

The chain combines TRBV4-1 with TRBJ1-1; 8 bases are shared with TRBD1. The CDR3 runs to 14 residues. V was pared by 4 bases and J by 1 base, with 2 bases of the junction left unmatched. Germline V CDR1 and CDR2: MGHRA, YSYEKL. The chain's CDR3 is CASSRGQGNTEAFF. The DNA of the CDR3 is TGCGCCAGCAGCCGAGGACAGGGGAACACTGAAGCTTTCTTT.

The chain links TRBV7-2 to TRBJ2-7; 7 bases match TRBD1. V shed 3 bases, J shed 6 bases, and the junction held 5 bases outside the gene matches. The CDR3 covers 13 residues. The germline gives CDR1 SGHTA, CDR2 FQGNSA. The chain's CDR3 is CASSFRQGAEQYF. DNA for the CDR3: TGTGCCAGCAGCTTCAGACAGGGTGCCGAGCAGTACTTC. Full variable domain (outside the CDR3, taken from reference TRBV7-2 and TRBJ2-7): GAGVSQSPSNKVTEKGKDVELRCDPISGHTALYWYRQSLGQGLEFLIYFQGNSAPDKSGLPSDRFSAERTGGSVSTLTIQRTQQEDSAVYLCASSFRQGAEQYFGPGTRLTVT.

The chain recombines TRBV6-1 with TRBJ1-4; unclear D gene. The germline gives CDR1 MNHNS, CDR2 SASEGT. The CDR3 runs 13 residues. V lost 2 bases and J 7 bases, leaving 8 bases between the germline ends. CDR3 nucleotide sequence: TGTGCCAGCAGTGAAAGACGGGGTGAAAAACTGTTTTTT. This encodes CASSERRGEKLFF.

The chain carries TRBV19 and TRBJ1-4, with no clear D. Trimming left V 6 bases short and J 0 bases short, with 8 bases between. The CDR3 totals 14 residues. In germline, CDR1 is LNHDA, CDR2 SQIVND (reference sequence). The CDR3 DNA follows: TGTGCCAGTAGGGTAGGAGCAACTAATGAAAAACTGTTTTTT. Translating gives CASRVGATNEKLFF.

CDR3 region: CASSPRGGPQETQYF. In nucleotides, the CDR3 is TGTGCCAGCAGCCCACGAGGGGGGCCACAAGAGACCCAGTACTTC. The chain recombines TRBV9 with TRBJ2-5, with D perhaps matching TRBD1 or TRBD2 (6 bases each). The germline CDR1 and CDR2 sequences are SGDLS and YYNGEE. With 4 bases removed from V and 2 bases from J, the gap between germline ends came to 15 bases. The CDR3 has 15 residues. Variable domain in full (rest from reference TRBV9 and TRBJ2-5): DSGVTQTPKHLITATGQRVTLRCSPRSGDLSVYWYQQSLDQGLQFLIQYYNGEERAKGNILERFSAQQFPDLHSELNLSSLELGDSALYFCASSPRGGPQETQYFGPGTRLLVL.

The V gene is TRBV9, the J gene TRBJ2-3; no firm D call. The ends were cut back, 0 bases at V and 0 bases at J, with 8 bases in the middle. Germline CDR1 is SGDLS and CDR2 is YYNGEE. The CDR3 totals 15 residues. CDR3 nucleotides: TGTGCCAGCAGCGTAGACACTTCTAGCACAGATACGCAGTATTTT. Amino acids: CASSVDTSSTDTQYF.

The V call is TRBV2, the J call TRBJ1-4, with 9 bases identical to TRBD1. This CDR3 has 17 residues. Germline CDR1 is SNHLY and CDR2 is FYNNEI. The trim removed 7 bases at V and 0 bases at J, leaving 9 bases unmatched. For the CDR3, the DNA is TGTGCCAGCACCAGGGACAGGGTAACTGCAACTAATGAAAAACTGTTTTTT. Translated: CASTRDRVTATNEKLFF.